This TCR beta chain was obtained from a study of beta chain features in type 1 diabetes. CD45RO/CCR7/CD25/CD127/CD95/CD27 separated CD4+ naive, central memory, regulatory and stem cell-like memory cells by sorting. The CDR3 is 11 amino acids. Germline V gives CDR1 DFQATT, CDR2 SNEGSKA (reference sequence). Trimming left V 6 bases short and J 8 bases short, with 13 bases between. Since all of the isolated RNA was reverse transcribed, expressed TCRB transcripts were what got sequenced. The method was immunoSEQ multiplex PCR; TCRdb's version includes in-frame clones alone and lacks a portion of them. Counted here are around 300,000 clones, around 7.3% occurring once; the ten biggest clones make up 1%.

The chain recombines TRBV20-1 with TRBJ2-5; D ambiguous. The TCR originated in a young woman in good health. Sequences were obtained from central memory CD4+ T cells from blood. The CDR3 region has the DNA TGCAGTGCATCCTCACCGGAAACCCAGTACTTC. This sequence encodes CSASSPETQYF.